The 23 T cell receptor beta chains below come from one sample, sequenced in a study of cytomegalovirus exposure and HLA in healthy donors. Primers for the PCR totalled 60 Vbeta and 13 Jbeta. The assay was immunoSEQ multiplex PCR, and TCRdb's table has in-frame clones only and misses some. The sample shows roughly 120,000 clones, around two thirds of them seen only once. The material sequenced was PBMCs. Every receptor here comes from a woman between 40 and 55 years old in good health and CMV-seropositive.

The J gene is TRBJ1-1, the V gene TRBV5-1; D unclear. In germline, CDR1 is SGHRS, CDR2 YFSETQ. Trimming pared 5 bases from V and 1 base from J, leaving 9 bases between. The CDR3 consists of 13 residues. The CDR3 spells CASRTDPNTEAFF. The CDR3 coding sequence is TGCGCCAGCAGAACAGATCCGAACACTGAAGCTTTCTTT.

This chain links TRBV4-2 with TRBJ2-6; 7 bases match TRBD1. The length of the CDR3 is 16 residues. V was clipped by 4 bases and J by 3 bases; unmatched bases: 6. Germline CDR1 reads LGHNA; CDR2 reads YNFKEQ. CDR3 DNA sequence: TGTGCCAGCAGCCGTGAGGGGGCGCTTGGGGCCAACGTCCTGACTTTC. Its protein product is CASSREGALGANVLTF.

This clone came up a few times. The chain has TRBV5-8 and TRBJ2-1; 9 positions agree with TRBD2. Trimming removed 4 bases from V and 3 bases from J; junction bases left unmatched: 8. Per germline, CDR1 SGHTS and CDR2 YDEGEE. This CDR3 has 16 amino acids. In DNA form, the CDR3 reads TGTGCCAGCAGCCCCCGCCTAGCGGGGAGCTACAATGAGCAGTTCTTC. This sequence encodes CASSPRLAGSYNEQFF.

The V gene is TRBV15, the J gene TRBJ2-1, with 8 bases that match TRBD2. Germline V gene lookup returns CDR1 LNHNV and CDR2 YYDKDF (reference sequence). The CDR3 contains 15 residues. The J segment lost 8 bases and the V segment lost 1 base, leaving 7 bases of the junction unmatched. CDR3 residues: CATSRAGAGDYEQFF. As DNA, the CDR3 is TGTGCCACCAGCAGAGCCGGAGCGGGAGATTATGAGCAGTTCTTC.

A few counts support this clone. The V gene is TRBV1, the J gene TRBJ1-2. TRBV1 is assigned pseudogene status. The CDR3 is 18 residues long. The CDR3 spells CTSSLGPSRTDSGYGYTF. The CDR3 DNA sequence: TGCACCAGCTCACTCGGGCCATCTCGGACGGACTCTGGGTATGGCTACACCTTC.

Here the CDR3 DNA reads TGTGCCAGCAGCACGGTTGGCTACACCTTC. It encodes CASSTVGYTF. The chain joins TRBV21-1 to TRBJ1-2. TRBV21-1 is reported as a pseudogene. This CDR3 comprises 10 residues.

The V and J genes are TRBV27 and TRBJ2-1; D call uncertain. Trimming removed 1 base from V and 1 base from J, with 11 bases in between. CDR3 length: 16 residues. Germline lookup yields CDR1 MNHEY and CDR2 SMNVEV (reference sequence). The CDR3 sequence is CASSLLGTRSYNEQFF. CDR3 coding DNA: TGTGCCAGCAGTTTATTGGGCACTCGGTCCTACAATGAGCAGTTCTTC.

The V call is TRBV6-1, the J call TRBJ2-1, with D possibly matching TRBD1 (6 bases). The germline gives CDR1 MNHNS, CDR2 SASEGT. The CDR3 spans 15 residues. Trimming stripped 10 bases from V and 0 bases from J, with 16 bases between. The CDR3 sequence: CANGFDRSSYNEQFF. The CDR3 nucleotides are TGTGCCAACGGTTTTGACAGGAGCTCCTACAATGAGCAGTTCTTC.

This chain joins TRBV5-4 and TRBJ2-7; 8 bases map to TRBD2. The CDR3 totals 16 residues. With 0 bases clipped from V and 2 bases from J, the junction kept 7 bases outside the gene matches. Looked up from germline, CDR1 is SGHNT and CDR2 is YYREEE (reference sequence). Here the CDR3 DNA reads TGTGCCAGCAGCTTGGGAGCGGGAGCCCTTCCCTACGAGCAGTACTTC. Protein sequence: CASSLGAGALPYEQYF.

In its sample, this clone was seen a few times. V usage is TRBV12-5 and J usage is TRBJ1-2, with a tentative D call TRBD1 (5 bases). With 0 bases removed from V and 2 bases from J, the gap between germline ends came to 13 bases. CDR1 and CDR2 from the germline V gene are LGHNT and FRNRAP. There are 16 residues in the CDR3. This chain's CDR3 is CASGLVGGRQNYGYTF. The CDR3 coding sequence is TGTGCTAGTGGTTTGGTAGGTGGCAGACAGAACTATGGCTACACCTTC. Full variable domain (remainder filled in from reference TRBV12-5 and TRBJ1-2): DARVTQTPRHKVTEMGQEVTMRCQPILGHNTVFWYRQTMMQGLELLAYFRNRAPLDDSGMPKDRFSAEMPDATLATLKIQPSEPRDSAVYFCASGLVGGRQNYGYTFGSGTRLTVV.

The chain carries TRBV29-1 and TRBJ2-1; TRBD2 might be the D (7 bases). Between the trimmed V and J ends, which lost 7 bases and 7 bases, there was a span of 20 bases. Germline V CDR1 and CDR2: SQVTM, ANQGSEA. The CDR3 spans 14 residues. CDR3 protein: CSGGLGLVDNEQFF. As DNA, the CDR3 is TGCAGCGGGGGGCTTGGACTAGTCGATAATGAGCAGTTCTTC.

The chain couples TRBV29-1 to TRBJ2-1; maybe TRBD2 (6 bases). From germline, CDR1 is SQVTM and CDR2 ANQGSEA. The CDR3 is made up of 14 amino acids. V gave up 3 bases and J gave up 10 bases, with 19 bases separating them. The CDR3 loop is CSVDTGADPREQFF. The CDR3, as DNA: TGCAGCGTTGATACGGGAGCAGATCCTCGGGAGCAGTTCTTC.

The chain joins TRBV6-5 to TRBJ2-5; TRBD2 is a possible D gene (6 bases). The ends were cut back, 3 bases at V and 3 bases at J, with 8 bases in the middle. CDR3 length: 13 residues. Per the germline V gene, CDR1 is MNHEY and CDR2 is SVGAGI. In DNA, the CDR3 is TGTGCCAGCAGTTATCCGGGAGAAGAGACCCAGTACTTC. It yields the protein CASSYPGEETQYF.

This rearrangement joins TRBV18 to TRBJ2-5, with 15 nucleotides matching TRBD2. Germline values: CDR1 KGHSH, CDR2 LQKENI. The V gene end was trimmed by 0 bases and the J gene end by 5 bases; junction bases not matched to a gene: 4. The CDR3 totals 17 residues. In DNA, the CDR3 is TGTGCCAGCTCACCACCGGGACTAGCGGGAGGAGGGGAGACCCAGTACTTC. It encodes CASSPPGLAGGGETQYF.

This chain uses TRBV9 with TRBJ2-2; D ambiguous. Trimming took 3 bases from V and 8 from J, leaving 14 bases between them. CDR1 SGDLS and CDR2 YYNGEE come from the germline V gene. This CDR3 has 14 amino acids. The DNA of the CDR3 is TGTGCCAGCAGCGCGGCGGTAGCCGGGGGGGAGCTGTTTTTT. Amino acids: CASSAAVAGGELFF.

This clone was observed a handful of times. The chain carries TRBV5-1 and TRBJ2-7; 12 bases align to TRBD2. The CDR3 has 16 amino acids. Germline values: CDR1 SGHRS, CDR2 YFSETQ. Unmatched junction bases numbered 4, after V lost 0 bases and J lost 3 bases. The CDR3 is CASSLAASGRGYEQYF. DNA for the CDR3: TGCGCCAGCAGCTTGGCCGCTAGCGGGAGGGGCTACGAGCAGTACTTC.

This clone was recorded once. The V gene is TRBV19, the J gene TRBJ2-1; 11 bases match TRBD2. This CDR3 is built from 16 residues. The V and J ends lost 6 bases and 0 bases, in that order; junction bases with no gene match: 4. From germline, CDR1 is LNHDA and CDR2 SQIVND (reference sequence). This CDR3 is CASSVTSGSSYNEQFF. CDR3 nucleotide sequence: TGTGCCAGTAGCGTAACTAGCGGGAGCTCCTACAATGAGCAGTTCTTC.

By frequency in the sample, this clone is medium-sized. The chain recombines TRBV4-3 with TRBJ2-3, with 11 bases fitting TRBD1. CDR1 and CDR2 from the germline V gene are LGHNA and YSLEER. The length of the CDR3 is 16 residues. Germline trimming cut 2 bases from V and 4 bases from J; bases unmatched to any gene: 5. The chain's CDR3 is CASSQHPGQGADTQYF. The CDR3 nucleotides are TGCGCCAGCAGCCAACATCCGGGACAGGGGGCAGATACGCAGTATTTT.

The chain couples TRBV4-2 to TRBJ2-7; TRBD2 matches at 13 bases. Looked up from germline, CDR1 is LGHNA and CDR2 is YNFKEQ. CDR3 length: 14 residues. J was trimmed by 7 bases and V by 3 bases; bases with no gene match: 3. This CDR3 is CASSQGLAGREQYF. CDR3 bases: TGTGCCAGCAGCCAGGGACTAGCGGGGAGGGAGCAGTACTTC.

In DNA, the CDR3 is TGCGCCAGCAGCTTAACCGCAGTTCAAGAGACCCAGTACTTC. This gives the protein CASSLTAVQETQYF. The rearrangement links TRBV5-1 to TRBJ2-5; D unresolved. The CDR3 consists of 14 residues. Germline loops: CDR1 SGHRS, CDR2 YFSETQ. The V end was cut by 2 bases, the J end by 2 bases, with 10 bases between.

The gene calls are TRBV19 and TRBJ1-4; D gene uncertain. V gave up 1 base and J gave up 3 bases, with 12 bases separating them. This CDR3 region has 16 residues. Germline CDR1 reads LNHDA; CDR2 reads SQIVND (reference sequence). In nucleotides, the CDR3 is TGTGCCAGTAGTATAGGACTGACGGCAGCTAATGAAAAACTGTTTTTT. Translated: CASSIGLTAANEKLFF.

J is TRBJ2-2 and V is TRBV7-2; D remains unclear. The CDR3 length is 13 residues. V was shortened by 6 bases and J by 2 bases, with 7 bases between the two germline ends. CDR1 is SGHTA, CDR2 FQGNSA, per germline. Here the CDR3 DNA reads TGTGCCAGCAGAGTAACTAACACCGGGGAGCTGTTTTTT. Translating gives CASRVTNTGELFF.

CDR3 in amino acids: CASSHNQGNTIYF. CDR3 nucleotide sequence: TGTGCCAGCAGTCACAATCAAGGAAACACCATATATTTT. The chain recombines TRBV27 with TRBJ1-3; D not certain. CDR1 is MNHEY and CDR2 is SMNVEV in the germline V gene (reference sequence). The CDR3 length is 13 residues. With 5 bases removed from V and 4 bases from J, the gap between germline ends came to 9 bases.